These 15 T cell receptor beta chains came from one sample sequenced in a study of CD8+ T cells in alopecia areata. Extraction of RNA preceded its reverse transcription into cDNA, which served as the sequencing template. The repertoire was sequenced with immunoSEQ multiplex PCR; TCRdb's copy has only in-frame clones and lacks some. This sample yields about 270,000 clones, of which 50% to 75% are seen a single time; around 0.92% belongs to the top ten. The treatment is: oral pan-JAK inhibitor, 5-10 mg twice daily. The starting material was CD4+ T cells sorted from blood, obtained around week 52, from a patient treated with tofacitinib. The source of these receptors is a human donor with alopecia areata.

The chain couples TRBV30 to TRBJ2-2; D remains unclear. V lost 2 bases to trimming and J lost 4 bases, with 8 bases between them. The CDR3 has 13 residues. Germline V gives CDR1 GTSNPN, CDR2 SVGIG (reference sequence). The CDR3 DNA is TGTGCCTGGAGTAAACCGATCACCGGGGAGCTGTTTTTT. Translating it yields CAWSKPITGELFF.

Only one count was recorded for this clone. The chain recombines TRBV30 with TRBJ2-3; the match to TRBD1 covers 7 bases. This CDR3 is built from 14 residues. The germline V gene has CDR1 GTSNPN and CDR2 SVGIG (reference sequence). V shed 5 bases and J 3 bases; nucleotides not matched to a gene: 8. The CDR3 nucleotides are TGTGCCTGGTTAGAAGGGGGCGGGACAGATACGCAGTATTTT. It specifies CAWLEGGGTDTQYF.

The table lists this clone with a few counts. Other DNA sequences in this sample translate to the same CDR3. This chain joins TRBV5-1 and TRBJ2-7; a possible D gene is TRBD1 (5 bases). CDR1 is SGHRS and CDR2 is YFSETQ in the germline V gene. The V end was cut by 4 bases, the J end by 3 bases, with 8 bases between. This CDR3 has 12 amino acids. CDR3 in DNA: TGCGCCAGCAGCCGCGACAGCTACGAGCAGTACTTC. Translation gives CASSRDSYEQYF.

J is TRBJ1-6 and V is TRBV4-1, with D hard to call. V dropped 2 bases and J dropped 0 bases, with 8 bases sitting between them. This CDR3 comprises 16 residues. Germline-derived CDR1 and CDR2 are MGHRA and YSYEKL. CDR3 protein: CASSQPGGSYNSPLHF. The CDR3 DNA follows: TGCGCCAGCAGCCAACCGGGTGGCTCCTATAATTCACCCCTCCACTTT.

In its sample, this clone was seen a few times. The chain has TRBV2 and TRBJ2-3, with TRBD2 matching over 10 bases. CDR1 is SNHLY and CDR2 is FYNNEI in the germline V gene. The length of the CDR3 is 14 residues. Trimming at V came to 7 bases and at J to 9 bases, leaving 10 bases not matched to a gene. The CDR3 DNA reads TGTGCCAGCACACTAGCGGGGTTAGAGGGCACGCAGTATTTT. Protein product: CASTLAGLEGTQYF.

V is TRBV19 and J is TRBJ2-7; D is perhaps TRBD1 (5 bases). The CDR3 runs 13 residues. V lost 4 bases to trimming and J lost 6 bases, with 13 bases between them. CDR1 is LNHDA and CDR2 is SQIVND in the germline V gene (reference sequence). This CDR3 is CASSKGRDREQYF. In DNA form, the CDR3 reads TGTGCCAGTAGTAAGGGCAGGGATCGCGAGCAGTACTTC. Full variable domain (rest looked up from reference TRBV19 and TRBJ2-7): DGGITQSPKYLFRKEGQNVTLSCEQNLNHDAMYWYRQDPGQGLRLIYYSQIVNDFQKGDIAEGYSVSREKKESFPLTVTSAQKNPTAFYLCASSKGRDREQYFGPGTRLTVT.

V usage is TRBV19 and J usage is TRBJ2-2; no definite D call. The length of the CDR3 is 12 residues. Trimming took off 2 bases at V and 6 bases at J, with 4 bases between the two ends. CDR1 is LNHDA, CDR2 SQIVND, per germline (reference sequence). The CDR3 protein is CASSIPPGELFF. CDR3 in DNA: TGTGCCAGTAGTATACCCCCCGGGGAGCTGTTTTTT.

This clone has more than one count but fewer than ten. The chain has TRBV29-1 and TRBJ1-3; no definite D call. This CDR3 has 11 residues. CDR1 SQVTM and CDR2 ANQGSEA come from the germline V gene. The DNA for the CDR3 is TGCAGTTCTAGCTTTGGAAACACCATATATTTT. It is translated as CSSSFGNTIYF.

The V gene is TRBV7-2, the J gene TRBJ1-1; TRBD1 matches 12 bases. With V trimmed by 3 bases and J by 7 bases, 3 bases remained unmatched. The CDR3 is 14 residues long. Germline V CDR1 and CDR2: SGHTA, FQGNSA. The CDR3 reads CASSLRDRGREAFF. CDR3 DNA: TGTGCCAGCAGCTTGAGGGACAGGGGGCGTGAAGCTTTCTTT.

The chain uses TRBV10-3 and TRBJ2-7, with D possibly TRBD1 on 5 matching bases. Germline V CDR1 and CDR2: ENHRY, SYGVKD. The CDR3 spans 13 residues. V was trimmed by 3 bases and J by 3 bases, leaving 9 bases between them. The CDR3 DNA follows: TGTGCCATCAGTGACAGGGTAAACTACGAGCAGTACTTC. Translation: CAISDRVNYEQYF.

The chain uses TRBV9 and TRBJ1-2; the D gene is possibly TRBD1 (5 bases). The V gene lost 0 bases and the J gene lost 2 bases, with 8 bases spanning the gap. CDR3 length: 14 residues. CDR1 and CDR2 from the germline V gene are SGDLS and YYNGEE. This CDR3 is CASSVGGRNYGYTF. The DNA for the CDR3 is TGTGCCAGCAGCGTAGGGGGCAGGAACTATGGCTACACCTTC.

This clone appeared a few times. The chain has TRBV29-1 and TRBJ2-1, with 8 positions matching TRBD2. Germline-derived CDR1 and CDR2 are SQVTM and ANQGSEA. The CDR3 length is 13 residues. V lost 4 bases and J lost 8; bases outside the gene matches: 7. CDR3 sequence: CSVVGGAQDEQFF. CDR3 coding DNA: TGCAGCGTTGTCGGGGGGGCCCAGGATGAGCAGTTCTTC.

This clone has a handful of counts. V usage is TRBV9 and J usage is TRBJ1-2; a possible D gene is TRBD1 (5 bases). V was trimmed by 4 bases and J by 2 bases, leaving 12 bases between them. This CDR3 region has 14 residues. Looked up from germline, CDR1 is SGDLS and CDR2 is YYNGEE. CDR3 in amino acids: CASSPSRANYGYTF. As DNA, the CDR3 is TGTGCCAGCAGCCCATCCAGGGCCAACTATGGCTACACCTTC. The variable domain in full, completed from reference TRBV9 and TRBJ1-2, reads DSGVTQTPKHLITATGQRVTLRCSPRSGDLSVYWYQQSLDQGLQFLIQYYNGEERAKGNILERFSAQQFPDLHSELNLSSLELGDSALYFCASSPSRANYGYTFGSGTRLTVV.

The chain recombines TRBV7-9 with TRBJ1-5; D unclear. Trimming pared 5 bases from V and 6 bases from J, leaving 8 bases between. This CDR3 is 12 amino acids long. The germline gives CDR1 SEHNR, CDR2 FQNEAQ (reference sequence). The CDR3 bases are TGTGCCAGCAGCCTAGACACTCAGCCCCAGCATTTT. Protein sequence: CASSLDTQPQHF. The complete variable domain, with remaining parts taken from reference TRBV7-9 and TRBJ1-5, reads DTGVSQNPRHKITKRGQNVTFRCDPISEHNRLYWYRQTLGQGPEFLTYFQNEAQLEKSRLLSDRFSAERPKGSFSTLEIQRTEQGDSAMYLCASSLDTQPQHFGDGTRLSIL.

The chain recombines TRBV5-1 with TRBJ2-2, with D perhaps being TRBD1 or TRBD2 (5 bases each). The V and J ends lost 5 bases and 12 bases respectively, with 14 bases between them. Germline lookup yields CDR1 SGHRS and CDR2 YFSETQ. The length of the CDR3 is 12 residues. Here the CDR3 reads CASSQDGAQLFF. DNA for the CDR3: TGCGCCAGCAGTCAGGACGGGGCCCAGCTGTTTTTT.